The 14 T cell receptor beta chains given below trace back to one sample, sequenced in a study of response to subunit inactivated influenza vaccine. TCRdb redid the calling of the RT-PCR reads with MiXCR, one entry per CDR3 protein. The sample lists about 700,000 distinct CDR3 sequences; approximately 14% were seen once. The starting material was PBMCs from blood, obtained around 14 days before vaccination. The receptors shown here come from a man aged 50-59 years who received an inactivated influenza vaccine.

This clonotype was seen ten or more times. The chain joins TRBV28 to TRBJ2-3, with TRBD2 matching over 7 bases. J lost 5 bases, V lost 6 bases, and 8 bases had no gene match. This CDR3 region has 14 residues. CDR1 is MDHEN, CDR2 SYDVKM, per germline. The DNA of the CDR3 is TGTGCCAGCAGCGCTAGCGGCCCCGTAGATACGCAGTATTTT. This gives the protein CASSASGPVDTQYF.

The table lists this clonotype with a few counts. The V gene is TRBV6-1, the J gene TRBJ1-5, with D perhaps TRBD1 (6 bases). The CDR3 covers 15 residues. Deletions cut 6 bases from V and 5 bases from J, with 17 bases between. The germline V gene has CDR1 MNHNS and CDR2 SASEGT. As DNA, the CDR3 is TGTGCCAGCAGAGACATCGGGACAAATGATCAGCCCCAGCATTTT. Its protein product is CASRDIGTNDQPQHF.

The genes are TRBV5-1 and TRBJ2-7, with D hard to call. Trimming removed 1 base from V and 3 bases from J, with 11 bases in between. CDR3 length equals 14 residues. The V gene's germline CDR1 is SGHRS and CDR2 YFSETQ. Here the CDR3 DNA reads TGCGCCAGCAGCTTGTCTTCCCCTTACTACGAGCAGTACTTC. Translated: CASSLSSPYYEQYF.

There are many counts of this clonotype. The chain joins TRBV29-1 to TRBJ2-7; unclear D gene. V lost 6 bases, J lost 6 bases, and 9 bases lay in between. This CDR3 is 10 amino acids long. Germline V lookup: CDR1 SQVTM, CDR2 ANQGSEA. CDR3 in DNA: TGCAGCGTAGAAACAAGCGAGCAGTACTTC. This gives the protein CSVETSEQYF.

The rearrangement links TRBV12-3 or TRBV12-4 to TRBJ1-1; the D is unclear. The CDR3 is 14 amino acids. V shed 1 base and J shed 1 base, with 7 bases lying between them. The CDR3 protein is CASSLGARNTEAFF. The CDR3 bases are TGTGCCAGCAGTTTAGGGGCAAGGAACACTGAAGCTTTCTTT.

In its sample, this clonotype was seen many times. The CDR3 DNA sequence: TGCGCCAGCACCCGAGAGTCCCCGGGCACCGGGGAGCTGTTTTTT. It is translated as CASTRESPGTGELFF. The rearrangement uses TRBV5-1 and TRBJ2-2; D uncertain. The CDR3 contains 15 residues. Trimming pared 6 bases from V and 4 bases from J, leaving 16 bases between. Germline V gene sequence: CDR1 SGHRS, CDR2 YFSETQ.

This clonotype was picked up a small number of times. V usage is TRBV2 and J usage is TRBJ1-5, with a weak D call TRBD1 (6 bases). Germline CDR1 reads SNHLY; CDR2 reads FYNNEI. Trimming shortened V by 6 bases and J by 7 bases, and 13 bases separated the two germline ends. CDR3 length equals 13 residues. The chain's CDR3 is CASRRGGRQPQHF. In DNA form, the CDR3 reads TGTGCCAGCAGACGAGGGGGAAGGCAGCCCCAGCATTTT.

The V gene is TRBV20-1, the J gene TRBJ2-1; TRBD2 matches 15 bases. V shed 3 bases, J shed 10 bases, and the junction held 4 bases outside the gene matches. Germline CDR1 DFQATT, CDR2 SNEGSKA (reference sequence). The CDR3 runs to 14 residues. CDR3 nucleotides: TGCAGTGCTAGCCCGGGACTAGCGGGGGGAGAGCAGTTCTTC. It is translated as CSASPGLAGGEQFF.

A few counts support this clonotype. The CDR3 sequence is CASSHTGRLYTGELFF. CDR3 bases: TGTGCCAGCAGCCATACAGGCCGTCTTTACACCGGGGAGCTGTTTTTT. The V call is TRBV3-1, the J call TRBJ2-2; D perhaps matches TRBD1 (5 bases). Germline V CDR1 and CDR2: LGHDT, YNNKEL (reference sequence). The CDR3 spans 16 residues. V dropped 3 bases and J dropped 3 bases, with 14 bases sitting between them.

This clonotype turned up a few times. This sequence joins TRBV25-1 and TRBJ1-5, with unresolved D. Germline V gene lookup returns CDR1 MGHDK and CDR2 SYGVNS. Trimming shortened V by 2 bases and J by 7 bases, and 12 bases separated the two germline ends. The CDR3 spans 14 residues. CDR3 protein: CASSEGYSGQPQHF. CDR3 DNA sequence: TGTGCCAGCAGTGAAGGGTACAGCGGACAGCCCCAGCATTTT.

This clonotype was found a few times. The chain uses TRBV5-1 and TRBJ2-7, with 7 bases matching TRBD1. With V trimmed by 0 bases and J by 3 bases, 3 bases remained unmatched. Germline CDR1 reads SGHRS; CDR2 reads YFSETQ. This CDR3 spans 14 amino acids. In nucleotides, the CDR3 is TGCGCCAGCAGCTTGGCCTACAGGGGCTACGAGCAGTACTTC. It specifies CASSLAYRGYEQYF. The full variable domain, completed using reference TRBV5-1 and TRBJ2-7, is KAGVTQTPRYLIKTRGQQVTLSCSPISGHRSVSWYQQTPGQGLQFLFEYFSETQRNKGNFPGRFSGRQFSNSRSEMNVSTLELGDSALYLCASSLAYRGYEQYFGPGTRLTVT.

This clonotype appeared a few times. The chain joins TRBV9 to TRBJ2-2; D gene uncertain. CDR1 and CDR2 from the germline V gene are SGDLS and YYNGEE. Trimming pared 3 bases from V and 7 bases from J, leaving 10 bases between. This CDR3 is 13 amino acids long. In DNA, the CDR3 is TGTGCCAGCAGCGCTTTTCCAGGCGGGGAGCTGTTTTTT. Translation: CASSAFPGGELFF. Together with reference TRBV9 and TRBJ2-2, the CDR3 gives the full variable domain: DSGVTQTPKHLITATGQRVTLRCSPRSGDLSVYWYQQSLDQGLQFLIQYYNGEERAKGNILERFSAQQFPDLHSELNLSSLELGDSALYFCASSAFPGGELFFGEGSRLTVL.

This clonotype has more than one count but fewer than ten. V and J are TRBV12-3 or TRBV12-4 and TRBJ2-3; the D is unclear. V shed 5 bases and J shed 2 bases, with 20 bases lying between them. This CDR3 spans 17 amino acids. The CDR3 loop reads CASSHPRAVVVTDTQYF. DNA of the CDR3: TGTGCCAGCAGTCACCCCCGGGCAGTGGTAGTCACAGATACGCAGTATTTT.

The chain is built from TRBV20-1 and TRBJ2-3; TRBD2 aligns across 10 bases. Looked up from germline, CDR1 is DFQATT and CDR2 is SNEGSKA (reference sequence). The CDR3 is 15 amino acids. The trim removed 5 bases at V and 4 bases at J, leaving 9 bases unmatched. The CDR3 loop reads CSAVPGLAMADTQYF. The CDR3 nucleotides read TGCAGTGCTGTCCCGGGACTAGCGATGGCAGATACGCAGTATTTT.